A single T cell receptor beta chain is shown here with its context. This clonotype was found a few times. This clone's antigen is unknown. The input lacks base qualities; no much larger clone sits a single base away. PBMCs were isolated by Ficoll-Paque density gradient centrifugation. This entry belongs to a study of T-cell memory formation after mild COVID-19 (dated by TCRdb to the early 2020s). Notes on the research overall: TCR sequence clusters from the two donors were largely donor specific. In a couple of donors, T-cell clones that expanded and contracted after mild COVID-19 were tracked by sequencing TCRalpha and TCRbeta repertoires over time. The cohort was made up of two young adult volunteers, one female and one male, who were previously healthy. What the study reported, not specific to this receptor: SARS-CoV-2 specificity was not confirmed for the second-wave clones peaking on day 37. Contracting CD4+ clones were found mainly in CM and EM memory subsets, while CD8+ clones were enriched in EMRA. The study included only a couple of mild cases, and larger cohorts that include severe cases with pre-infection samples were judged to be necessary. Clones that contracted from day 15 to 85 showed balanced CD4/CD8 phenotypes, whereas a second wave of clones that expanded from day 15 to 37 leaned towards CD4+. Some responding clones were detected in pre-infection memory, suggesting pre-existing cross-reactive memory T cells joined the SARS-CoV-2 response.

For sequencing, an Illumina NovaSeq 6000 was employed. cDNA libraries for TCRalpha and TCRbeta were prepared by 5'RACE using constant-segment primers, with sample barcodes and unique molecular identifiers added. RNA was extracted from every sample with Trizol reagent. Library amplification was performed in two PCR steps, and a second sample barcode and Illumina TruSeq adapters were introduced in the second step. Libraries were sequenced on an Illumina NovaSeq with 2 x 150 bp paired-end reads. The source study handled its data this way. With migec v1.2.7, reads were demultiplexed and then collapsed into UMI-guided consensus sequences. Using mixcr v2.1.11, the UMI consensuses were aligned to TRA and TRB V and J templates and assembled into clonotypes. A clonotype was counted as expanded or contracted only when both edgeR and NoisET called the clonotype significant, with the noise models trained on biological replicates. For edgeR calls, the cutoffs were a false discovery rate-adjusted p below 0.01 and a log2 fold-change threshold of 1. PCA with hierarchical clustering of max-normalized trajectories of the 1000 most abundant clonotypes was used as exploratory dynamics analysis. Separately sequenced CD4+ and CD8+ repertoires were used to assign the CD4 or CD8 phenotype of responding clones. In-frame beta chains were kept once TCRdb had trimmed the public reads at Q25 with fastp and called clones with MiXCR. All rows with the same CDR3 protein become a single entry with the most common DNA and genes. The V and J calls here are based on TCRdb, not the publication. The sample data list 50,000 or so distinct CDR3 sequences, and approximately 9% of these were observed just once. The ten largest account for 10% to 15% of the sample.

In the germline V gene, CDR1 corresponds to ENHRY and CDR2 to SYGVKD. The junction carries 18 bases between V and J, which are trimmed by 6 bases and 4 bases respectively. From the cysteine up to the phenylalanine, the CDR3 has a length of 15 residues. Only CDR3 DNA remains: 45 bases, in frame from the first base. Sequences were obtained from PBMCs or a T cell subset sorted from them (not recorded which). The chain was built from TRBV10-3 and TRBJ1-2; matching of 5 bases hints at TRBD1 as the D gene. The origin of this receptor is an adult woman who had mild COVID-19 (a few samples of this study predate the infection). The sample titles of this study are shuffled in the database, so cell type and time point are left out; the donor was told from shared clones. The CDR3 protein is CAISRDVGGAYGYTF. The DNA sequence reads TGTGCCATCAGCCGGGACGTCGGTGGGGCCTATGGCTACACCTTC.